This T cell receptor (beta chain) was recorded in a study of T cells in Graves' hyperthyroidism and ophthalmopathy. The CDR3 regions of TCR beta were amplified from RNA transcripts. The study used the HTBI primer set for a first-round RT-PCR of the TCR CDR3. TCRdb passed the multiplex PCR reads through MiXCR, listing each CDR3 protein once. The table records 220,000 or so distinct CDR3 sequences, around 15% of them present only once. CDR3 length: 13 residues. V was shortened by 3 bases and J by 11 bases, with 14 bases between the two germline ends. This clonotype was counted at least ten times. V and J are TRBV12-3 or TRBV12-4 and TRBJ1-5, with D perhaps TRBD1 (5 bases). Sequenced: blood. This TCR was sampled from a woman aged 18-30 years with Graves' ophthalmopathy. DNA of the CDR3: TGTGCCAGCAGTTTTCCAGGGTCTCAAGCCCAGCATTTT. Translating it yields CASSFPGSQAQHF.